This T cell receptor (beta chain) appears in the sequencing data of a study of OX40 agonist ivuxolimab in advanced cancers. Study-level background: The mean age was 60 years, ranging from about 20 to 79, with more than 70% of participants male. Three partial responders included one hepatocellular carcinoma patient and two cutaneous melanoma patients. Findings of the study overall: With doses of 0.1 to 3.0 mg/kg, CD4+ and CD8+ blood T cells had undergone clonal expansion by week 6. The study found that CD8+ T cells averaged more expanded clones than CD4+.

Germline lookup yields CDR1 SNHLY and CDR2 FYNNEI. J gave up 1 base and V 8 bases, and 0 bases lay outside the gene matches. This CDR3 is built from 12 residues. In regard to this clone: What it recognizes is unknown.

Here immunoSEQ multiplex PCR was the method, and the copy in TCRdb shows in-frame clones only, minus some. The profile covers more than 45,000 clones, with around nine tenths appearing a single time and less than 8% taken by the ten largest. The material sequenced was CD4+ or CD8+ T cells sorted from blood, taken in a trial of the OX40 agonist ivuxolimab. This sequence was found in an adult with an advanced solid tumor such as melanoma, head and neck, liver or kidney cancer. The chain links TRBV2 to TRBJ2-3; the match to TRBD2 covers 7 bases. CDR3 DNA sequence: TGTGCCAGCGGGGGGGGCACAGATACGCAGTATTTT. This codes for CASGGGTDTQYF.